This T cell receptor (beta chain) was identified during a study of blood T cell repertoires in COVID-19. Study information: Researchers got acute and convalescent COVID-19 samples from the United States, Italy and Spain. PBMCs, B-cell-depleted T cells, or T cells provided the cDNA or gDNA that made up the material.

Data came from immunoSEQ multiplex PCR; TCRdb stores just in-frame clones and leaves some out. The sample holds 70,000 to 95,000 clones, approximately 88% seen once. Enrollment of patients from Seattle took place during active infection, with longitudinal follow-up. Germline V gives CDR1 MNHNS, CDR2 SASEGT. The CDR3 is made up of 14 amino acids. V lost 6 bases and J lost 7; bases outside the gene matches: 8. This receptor was identified in a man in his forties or fifties with COVID-19, enrolled during active disease. Sequenced input: peripheral blood. This chain links TRBV6-1 with TRBJ2-2; 7 bases are shared with TRBD1. The CDR3 sequence is CASRPTGSGGELFF. The CDR3 DNA sequence: TGTGCCAGCAGACCGACAGGGTCGGGCGGGGAGCTGTTTTTT.